Following are 23 T cell receptor beta chains from one sample sequenced in a study of cytomegalovirus exposure and HLA in healthy donors. Primers included in the PCR were 60 Vbeta and 13 Jbeta primers. Assay: immunoSEQ multiplex PCR; the TCRdb copy retains only in-frame clones and omits some. Of approximately 150,000 clones in the sample, approximately 71% were seen once. Sequencing was performed on PBMCs. These receptors were taken from a young man in good health and CMV-seropositive.

This clone was seen only a few times. The chain carries TRBV2 and TRBJ2-5, with D tentatively TRBD1 (6 bases). This CDR3 is built from 13 residues. Germline V CDR1 and CDR2: SNHLY, FYNNEI. The germline V and J ends were trimmed by 6 bases and 3 bases, with 11 bases remaining between them. CDR3 in DNA: TGTGCCAGCAGCAGGGGTTCGGAAGAGACCCAGTACTTC. This gives the protein CASSRGSEETQYF.

V and J are TRBV4-2 and TRBJ2-7; 9 bases are a match to TRBD1. V shed 1 base, J shed 6 bases, and the junction held 7 bases outside the gene matches. Germline CDR1 reads LGHNA; CDR2 reads YNFKEQ. There are 15 residues in the CDR3. CDR3 in amino acids: CASSQGRDREAEQYF. Here the CDR3 DNA reads TGTGCCAGCAGCCAAGGACGGGACAGGGAGGCCGAGCAGTACTTC.

The chain carries TRBV1 and TRBJ2-7; TRBD2 was called by the table and not checked on the DNA. TRBV1 is designated a pseudogene. This CDR3 region has 17 residues. The CDR3 nucleotides read TGCACCAGCAGCCAGACGATCTTTGGACTAGCGGTACACGAGCAGTACTTC. It is translated as CTSSQTIFGLAVHEQYF.

V gene TRBV7-9 combines with J gene TRBJ1-1; 7 positions agree with TRBD1. The CDR3 has 16 residues. Germline lookup yields CDR1 SEHNR and CDR2 FQNEAQ (reference sequence). Trimming took 3 bases from V and 0 from J; bases not matched to a gene: 7. The CDR3 DNA sequence: TGTGCCAGCAGCTTTTTTACAGGGGTGATGAACACTGAAGCTTTCTTT. It encodes CASSFFTGVMNTEAFF. Full variable domain (outside the CDR3, taken from reference TRBV7-9 and TRBJ1-1): DTGVSQNPRHKITKRGQNVTFRCDPISEHNRLYWYRQTLGQGPEFLTYFQNEAQLEKSRLLSDRFSAERPKGSFSTLEIQRTEQGDSAMYLCASSFFTGVMNTEAFFGQGTRLTVV.

V and J are TRBV29-1 and TRBJ1-1; D is uncertain. CDR3 length: 11 residues. The V gene lost 6 bases and the J gene lost 10 bases, with 15 bases spanning the gap. The V gene's germline CDR1 is SQVTM and CDR2 ANQGSEA. The CDR3 coding sequence is TGCAGCGTAAGGGAGGGCCCTACAGCTTTCTTT. Translating it yields CSVREGPTAFF.

The chain combines TRBV6-6 with TRBJ2-7, with 8 bases fitting TRBD1. The CDR3 extends over 15 amino acids. Germline assignment: CDR1 MNHNY and CDR2 SVGAGI (reference sequence). V lost 4 bases and J lost 0; bases outside the gene matches: 5. The CDR3 DNA sequence: TGTGCCAGCAGTTCCCGGGACAGGAGCTCCTACGAGCAGTACTTC. Amino acid sequence: CASSSRDRSSYEQYF.

In this sample, this clone turned up once. The gene calls are TRBV5-4 and TRBJ2-3, with D possibly matching TRBD1 (5 bases). Per the germline V gene, CDR1 is SGHNT and CDR2 is YYREEE (reference sequence). This CDR3 contains 15 residues. The V end was cut by 1 base, the J end by 3 bases, with 12 bases between. The CDR3 nucleotides are TGTGCCAGCAGCTTGCGCGGAAAGGGGACAGATACGCAGTATTTT. It codes for CASSLRGKGTDTQYF.

The V and J genes are TRBV10-2 and TRBJ2-7; weak D call: TRBD2 (6 bases). Deletions cut 1 base from V and 4 bases from J, with 11 bases between. The CDR3 consists of 14 residues. Germline CDR1 reads WSHSY; CDR2 reads SAAADI. The CDR3 nucleotides are TGCGCCAGCAGTGAGTGGAGGGCCCGGTACGAGCAGTACTTC. Amino acids: CASSEWRARYEQYF.

The chain joins TRBV30 to TRBJ1-1, with no clear D. Trimming stripped 2 bases from V and 6 bases from J, with 22 bases between. CDR3 size: 16 residues. CDR1 GTSNPN and CDR2 SVGIG come from the germline V gene (reference sequence). In nucleotides, the CDR3 is TGTGCCTGGAGTCGTGGAGTCGTAGCGGGGAGCGCTGAAGCTTTCTTT. Residues: CAWSRGVVAGSAEAFF.

The chain uses TRBV19 and TRBJ1-2; TRBD1 matches at 8 bases. The junction had 3 bases not matched to a gene; V was cut back by 5 bases and J by 1 base. In germline, CDR1 is LNHDA, CDR2 SQIVND (reference sequence). This CDR3 is 14 amino acids long. CDR3 coding DNA: TGTGCCAGTAGTCCACAGGGGGTTAACTATGGCTACACCTTC. As protein: CASSPQGVNYGYTF.

J is TRBJ2-3 and V is TRBV28; perhaps TRBD1 as D (6 bases). CDR1 MDHEN and CDR2 SYDVKM come from the germline V gene. The ends were cut back, 11 bases at V and 5 bases at J, with 17 bases in the middle. The CDR3 covers 13 residues. The CDR3 here is CAASTGLGDTQYF. In nucleotides, the CDR3 is TGTGCCGCCAGCACAGGGTTAGGAGATACGCAGTATTTT.

On this clone itself: A junction end diverges from the germline sequence, so it may reflect a read error. The chain combines TRBV7-7 with TRBJ2-5; 9 nucleotides align to TRBD1. Germline V gives CDR1 SSHAT, CDR2 FNYEAQ (reference sequence). The CDR3 has 15 amino acids. The CDR3 region is CASSLTGTGWETQYF. The CDR3 coding sequence is TGTGCTAGCAGCTTAACAGGGACAGGGTGGGAGACCCAGTACTTC.

This clone was counted a few times. CDR3 DNA: TGCGCCAGCAGCTTGGATGTGAGGGCAGGTACCTACGAGCAGTACTTC. This gives the protein CASSLDVRAGTYEQYF. The genes are TRBV5-1 and TRBJ2-7, with TRBD2 as a possible D gene (5 bases). Trimming took 0 bases from V and 2 from J, leaving 15 bases between them. Per the germline V gene, CDR1 is SGHRS and CDR2 is YFSETQ. CDR3 length: 16 amino acids. The full variable domain, its missing parts supplied by reference TRBV5-1 and TRBJ2-7, is KAGVTQTPRYLIKTRGQQVTLSCSPISGHRSVSWYQQTPGQGLQFLFEYFSETQRNKGNFPGRFSGRQFSNSRSEMNVSTLELGDSALYLCASSLDVRAGTYEQYFGPGTRLTVT.

This clone showed up just a few times. V is TRBV1 and J is TRBJ2-3; no DNA check was done on the table's D call, TRBD1. TRBV1 is described as a pseudogene. The CDR3 is made up of 20 amino acids. CDR3: CTSSPPRDKAGLPSTDTQYF. CDR3 bases: TGCACCAGCAGTCCTCCTCGGGACAAAGCCGGCTTACCCTCCACAGATACGCAGTATTTT.

The genes are TRBV7-9 and TRBJ2-7; 8 bases line up with TRBD2. Per the germline V gene, CDR1 is SEHNR and CDR2 is FQNEAQ (reference sequence). This CDR3 is 18 amino acids long. V lost 3 bases to trimming and J lost 2 bases; unmatched junction nucleotides: 15. The DNA of the CDR3 is TGTGCCAGCAGCTTCTACCGCTCCACTAGCGGAGTGCCCTACGAGCAGTACTTC. Translating it yields CASSFYRSTSGVPYEQYF.

A note on this clone: Relative to the germline gene, one junction end is altered; a read error may explain this. The J gene is TRBJ2-7, the V gene TRBV2; D not certain. Germline lookup yields CDR1 SNHLY and CDR2 FYNNEI. This CDR3 has 11 amino acids. In DNA, the CDR3 is TGTGCCAGCAGTCGTTCCTACGGGCAGTACTTC. This gives the protein CASSRSYGQYF.

V is TRBV2 and J is TRBJ2-1; D remains unclear. The V end was cut by 2 bases, the J end by 6 bases, with 14 bases between. CDR3 length: 15 residues. CDR1 SNHLY and CDR2 FYNNEI come from the germline V gene. The CDR3 loop reads CASSEPDGYVNEQFF. The CDR3, as DNA: TGTGCCAGCAGTGAACCCGACGGGTACGTCAATGAGCAGTTCTTC.

This clone was detected only a few times. The V gene is TRBV7-3, the J gene TRBJ2-7, with a tentative D call TRBD1 (6 bases). This CDR3 contains 15 residues. V lost 5 bases, J lost 4 bases, and 18 bases lay in between. The germline V gene has CDR1 SGHTA and CDR2 FQGTGA. DNA for the CDR3: TGTGCCAGCAGCGGGGAGCAGGGGATGTCTTACGAGCAGTACTTC. As protein: CASSGEQGMSYEQYF.

The chain has TRBV9 and TRBJ1-2; D may be TRBD1 (6 bases). The V and J ends lost 4 bases and 7 bases respectively, with 17 bases between them. CDR1 is SGDLS and CDR2 is YYNGEE in the germline V gene. This CDR3 contains 14 residues. CDR3 nucleotides: TGTGCCAGCAGCCCCCTGACAGGCGGCGTTGGCTACACCTTC. Amino acid sequence: CASSPLTGGVGYTF.

CDR3 protein: CASSLLEPDTQYF. The DNA of the CDR3 is TGCGCCAGCAGCCTGTTAGAACCAGATACGCAGTATTTT. The rearrangement links TRBV5-1 to TRBJ2-3; no reliable D call. The CDR3 extends over 13 amino acids. CDR1 and CDR2 from the germline V gene are SGHRS and YFSETQ. V lost 4 bases, J lost 4 bases, and 10 bases lay in between.

The gene calls are TRBV9 and TRBJ2-3, with TRBD2 as a possible D gene (6 bases). Looked up from germline, CDR1 is SGDLS and CDR2 is YYNGEE. This CDR3 contains 13 residues. V was shortened by 4 bases and J by 5 bases, with 11 bases between the two germline ends. The CDR3 region has the DNA TGTGCCAGCAGCCAATCTAGCGAAGATACGCAGTATTTT. Protein product: CASSQSSEDTQYF.

The chain is built from TRBV7-9 and TRBJ2-1, with TRBD1 as a possible D gene (6 bases). The CDR3 consists of 15 residues. Trimming cost V 5 bases and J 2 bases, with 13 bases left between them. The germline gives CDR1 SEHNR, CDR2 FQNEAQ (reference sequence). The CDR3 loop is CASSMTGITYNEQFF. The CDR3 DNA follows: TGTGCCAGCAGCATGACAGGTATCACCTACAATGAGCAGTTCTTC.

The chain couples TRBV5-1 to TRBJ1-3, with 8 bases matching TRBD1. The CDR3 spans 16 residues. V was pared by 3 bases and J by 2 bases, with 7 bases of the junction left unmatched. Germline CDR1 SGHRS, CDR2 YFSETQ. The CDR3 nucleotides are TGCGCCAGCAGCTCCGGACAGGGAACCCCTGGAAACACCATATATTTT. This encodes CASSSGQGTPGNTIYF.